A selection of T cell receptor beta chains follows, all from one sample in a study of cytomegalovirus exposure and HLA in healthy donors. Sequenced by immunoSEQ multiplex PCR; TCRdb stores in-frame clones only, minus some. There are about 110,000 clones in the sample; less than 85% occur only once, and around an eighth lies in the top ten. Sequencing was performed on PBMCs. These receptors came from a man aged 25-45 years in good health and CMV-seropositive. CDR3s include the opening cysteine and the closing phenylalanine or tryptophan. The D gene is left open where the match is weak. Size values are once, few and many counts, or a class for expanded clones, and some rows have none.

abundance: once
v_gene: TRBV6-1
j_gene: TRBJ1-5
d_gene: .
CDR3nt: TGTGCCAGCAGTTCCTACAGGGTATCCCAGCCCCAGCATTTT
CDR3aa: CASSSYRVSQPQHF

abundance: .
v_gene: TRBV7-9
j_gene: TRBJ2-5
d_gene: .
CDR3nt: TGTGCCAGCGACCCGGGACTTGGGGAGACCCAGTACTTC
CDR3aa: CASDPGLGETQYF

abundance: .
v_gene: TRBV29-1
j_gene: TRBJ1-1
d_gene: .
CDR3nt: TGCAGCGTTGGCAGGGTGAACACTGAAGCTTTCTTT
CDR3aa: CSVGRVNTEAFF

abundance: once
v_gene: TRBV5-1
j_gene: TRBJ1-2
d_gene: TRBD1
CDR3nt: TGCGCCAGCAGCTTGGCGACAGGGAAGAAGGATGGCTACACCTTC
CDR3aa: CASSLATGKKDGYTF

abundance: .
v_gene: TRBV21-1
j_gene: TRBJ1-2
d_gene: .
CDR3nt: TGTGCCAGCAGCTCTTATAAAGAGGGGGGGCCTTATGGCTACACCTTC
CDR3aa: CASSSYKEGGPYGYTF

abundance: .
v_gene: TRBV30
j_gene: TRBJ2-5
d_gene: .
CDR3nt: TGTGCCTGGAGGCCTCCGCGGGGGACCCAGTACTTC
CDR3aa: CAWRPPRGTQYF

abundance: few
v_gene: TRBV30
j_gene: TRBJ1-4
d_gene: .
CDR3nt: TGTGCCTGGAGCCTACTTGCGGGGGGAAGTGGAGAAAAACTGTTTTTT
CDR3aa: CAWSLLAGGSGEKLFF

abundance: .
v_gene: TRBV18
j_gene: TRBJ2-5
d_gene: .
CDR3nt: TGTGCCAGCTCACCACCGGCTGAGGCAAAAGAGACCCAGTACTTC
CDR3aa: CASSPPAEAKETQYF

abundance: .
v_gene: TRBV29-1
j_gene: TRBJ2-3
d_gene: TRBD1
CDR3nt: TGCAGCGTTGCTCCTGGAAGAGGGGACAGGGGTACAGATACGCAGTATTTT
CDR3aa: CSVAPGRGDRGTDTQYF

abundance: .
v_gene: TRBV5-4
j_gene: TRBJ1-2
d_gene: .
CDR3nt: TGTGCCAGCAGAGACAGACTTAACTATGGCTACACCTTC
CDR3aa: CASRDRLNYGYTF

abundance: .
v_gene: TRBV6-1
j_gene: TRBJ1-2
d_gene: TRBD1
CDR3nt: TGTGCCAGCAGTGTAATACGGACAGGGCAGAAAGGCTACACCTTC
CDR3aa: CASSVIRTGQKGYTF

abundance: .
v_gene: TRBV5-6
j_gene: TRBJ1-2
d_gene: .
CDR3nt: TGTGCCAGCAGCCCCCAGGGCAGCTTCTATGGCTACACCTTC
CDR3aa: CASSPQGSFYGYTF

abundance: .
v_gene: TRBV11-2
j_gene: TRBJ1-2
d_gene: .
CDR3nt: TGTGCCAGCAGCTTAGTACTCTATGGCTACACCTTC
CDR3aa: CASSLVLYGYTF

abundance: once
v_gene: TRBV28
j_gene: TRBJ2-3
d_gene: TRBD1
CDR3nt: TGTGCCAGCAGCAGGGACAGGGCGGCAGATACGCAGTATTTT
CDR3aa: CASSRDRAADTQYF

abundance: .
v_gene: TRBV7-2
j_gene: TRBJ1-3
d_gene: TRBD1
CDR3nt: TGTGCCAGCAGCTCGACAGGGGTTAATCTGAGAAACACCATATATTTT
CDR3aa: CASSSTGVNLRNTIYF

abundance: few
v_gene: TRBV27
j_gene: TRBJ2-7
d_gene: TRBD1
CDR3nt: TGTGCCAGCAGTTCCCGACAGGGGATAGGAGAGCAGTACTTC
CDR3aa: CASSSRQGIGEQYF

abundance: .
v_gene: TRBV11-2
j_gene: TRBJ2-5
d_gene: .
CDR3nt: TGTGCCAGCAGCTTCTCCGCTACTCGGCAAGAGACCCAGTACTTC
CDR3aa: CASSFSATRQETQYF

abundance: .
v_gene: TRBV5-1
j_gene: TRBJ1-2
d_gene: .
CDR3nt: TGCGCCAGCAGCTTGGGTGGGGCTTTGGGCTACACCTTC
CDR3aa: CASSLGGALGYTF

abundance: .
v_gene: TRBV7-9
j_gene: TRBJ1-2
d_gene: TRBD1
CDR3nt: TGTGCCATTTCAGGGGGGAAAGGCTACACCTTC
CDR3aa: CAISGGKGYTF

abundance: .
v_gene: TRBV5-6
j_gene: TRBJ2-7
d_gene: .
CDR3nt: TGTGCCAGCAGCCTCGGACAGCTACTAAGGGAGCAGTACTTC
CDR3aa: CASSLGQLLREQYF

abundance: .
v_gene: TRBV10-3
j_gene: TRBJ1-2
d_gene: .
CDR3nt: TGTGCCATCAGTGAGTCTTTAGGGAGAGCCGACTATGGCTACACCTTC
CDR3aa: CAISESLGRADYGYTF

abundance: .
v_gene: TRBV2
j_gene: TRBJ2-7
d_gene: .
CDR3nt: TGTGCCAGCAGTGGGCGGGGGCGAGAAGTTTACGAGCAGTACTTC
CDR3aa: CASSGRGREVYEQYF

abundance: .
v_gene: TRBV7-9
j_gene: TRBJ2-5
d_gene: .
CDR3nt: TGTGCCAGCAGCTTAGGACAGACCCAAGAGACCCAGTACTTC
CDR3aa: CASSLGQTQETQYF

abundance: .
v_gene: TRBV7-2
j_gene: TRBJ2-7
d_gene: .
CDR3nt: TGTGCCAGCAGCCCAGGGGTGGGCGGATACGAGCAGTACTTC
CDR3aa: CASSPGVGGYEQYF

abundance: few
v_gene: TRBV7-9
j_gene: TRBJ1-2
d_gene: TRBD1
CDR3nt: TGTTCCAGCAGCCCTCGGACAGGGATGAACTATGGCTACACCTTC
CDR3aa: CSSSPRTGMNYGYTF

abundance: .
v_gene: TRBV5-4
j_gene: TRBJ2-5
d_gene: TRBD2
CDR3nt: TGTGCCAGTAGCTTGACCCCCAGACTAGCGGGGGATCGAGAGACCCAGTACTTC
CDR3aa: CASSLTPRLAGDRETQYF

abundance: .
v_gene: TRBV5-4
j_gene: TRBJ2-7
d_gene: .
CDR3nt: TGTGCCAGCAGCTGGCGGGCAGAGGCGACGAACGAGCAGTACTTC
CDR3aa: CASSWRAEATNEQYF

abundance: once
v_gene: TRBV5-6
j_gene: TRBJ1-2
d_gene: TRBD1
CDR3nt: TGTGCCAGCACACGGACAGGGTGGGCTGGTGGCTATGGCTACACCTTC
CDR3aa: CASTRTGWAGGYGYTF

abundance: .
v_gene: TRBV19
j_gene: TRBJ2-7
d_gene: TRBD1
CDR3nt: TGTGCCAGTAGTACCGGGACAGGGTTTTACGAGCAGTACTTC
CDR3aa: CASSTGTGFYEQYF

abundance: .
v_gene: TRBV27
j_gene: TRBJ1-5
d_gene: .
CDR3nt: TGTGCCAGCAGTGTCCCCGGTCAGCCCCAGCATTTT
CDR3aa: CASSVPGQPQHF

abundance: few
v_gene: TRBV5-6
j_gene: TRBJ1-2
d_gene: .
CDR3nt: TGTGCCAGCAGTCAGTCTACAGTCTATGGCTACACCTTC
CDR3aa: CASSQSTVYGYTF

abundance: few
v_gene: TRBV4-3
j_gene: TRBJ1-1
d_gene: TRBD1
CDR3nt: TGCGCCAGCAGCCAAGATTGGGACAGGGCCTCTGAAGCTTTCTTT
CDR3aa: CASSQDWDRASEAFF

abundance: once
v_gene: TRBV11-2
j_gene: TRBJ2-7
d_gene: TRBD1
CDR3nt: TGTGCCAGCAGCTCACAGGGGCCCCGGAGTGGGCAGTACTTC
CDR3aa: CASSSQGPRSGQYF

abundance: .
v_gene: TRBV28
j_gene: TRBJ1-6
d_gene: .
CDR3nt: TGTGCCAGCAGTGTAGTAGATTCACCCCTCCACTTT
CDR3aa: CASSVVDSPLHF

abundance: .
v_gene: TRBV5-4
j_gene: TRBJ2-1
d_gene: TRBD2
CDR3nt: TGTGCCAGCAGCCTTAGCGGGGGGGCCGGTGAGCAGTTCTTC
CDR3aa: CASSLSGGAGEQFF

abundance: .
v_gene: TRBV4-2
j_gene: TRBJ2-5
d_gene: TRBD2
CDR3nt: TGTGCCAGCAGCTATATAGCGGGGGCCGTCCAAGAGACCCAGTACTTC
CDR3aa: CASSYIAGAVQETQYF

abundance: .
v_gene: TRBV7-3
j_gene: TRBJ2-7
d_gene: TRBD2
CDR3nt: TGTGCCAGCAGTCCTACCCCCGGGACTATCGCCTACGAGCAGTACTTC
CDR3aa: CASSPTPGTIAYEQYF

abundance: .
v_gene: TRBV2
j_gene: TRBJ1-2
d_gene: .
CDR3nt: TGTGCCAGCAGTACCGGACTCTTTGGTAACTATGGCTACACCTTC
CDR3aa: CASSTGLFGNYGYTF

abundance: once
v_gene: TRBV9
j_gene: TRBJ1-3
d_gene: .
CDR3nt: TGTGCCAGCAGCGAGAGGGGACATACCTCTGGAAACACCATATATTTT
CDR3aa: CASSERGHTSGNTIYF

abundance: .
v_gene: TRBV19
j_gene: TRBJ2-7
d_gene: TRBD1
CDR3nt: TGTGCCAGTAGTGCCGGACAGGGTTACTACGAGCAGTACTTC
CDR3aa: CASSAGQGYYEQYF

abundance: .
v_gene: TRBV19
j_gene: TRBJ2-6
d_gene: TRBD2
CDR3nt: TGTGCCAGTGGCGGACTAGTGGCTGGGGCCAACGTCCTGACTTTC
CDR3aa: CASGGLVAGANVLTF